One and the same sample provided the 5 T cell receptor beta chains below, sequenced in a study of T cell changes during pregnancy in multiple sclerosis. The repertoire was sequenced with immunoSEQ multiplex PCR; TCRdb's copy has only in-frame clones and lacks some. The table lists tens of thousands of clones, nearly 95% of them singletons, with over 0.95% in the top ten. The source material was peripheral blood, sampled in the second trimester of pregnancy. These receptors all stem from a female donor with multiple sclerosis, enrolled in a pregnancy study.

This clone is a singleton in its sample. The V call is TRBV10-2, the J call TRBJ2-5, with D perhaps matching TRBD2 (5 bases). Germline assignment: CDR1 WSHSY and CDR2 SAAADI. V lost 5 bases and J lost 4, with 11 bases in between. The CDR3 has 13 residues. The DNA of the CDR3 is TGCGCCAGCAGTTCGCCGGGATCAGAGACCCAGTACTTC. It translates to CASSSPGSETQYF.

This chain's CDR3 is CASSYFLLTGAQGTGELFF. The CDR3 DNA reads as TGTGCCAGCAGCTACTTTTTGCTTACAGGGGCCCAGGGTACCGGGGAGCTGTTTTTT. The chain carries TRBV7-2 and TRBJ2-2; TRBD1 matches 7 bases. J was trimmed by 5 bases and V by 4 bases; bases with no gene match: 19. CDR3 length: 19 amino acids. Germline V gene lookup returns CDR1 SGHTA and CDR2 FQGNSA.

The chain has TRBV5-1 and TRBJ2-2; 7 bases are a match to TRBD1. This CDR3 contains 16 residues. J was trimmed by 3 bases and V by 4 bases; bases with no gene match: 9. The germline V gene has CDR1 SGHRS and CDR2 YFSETQ. CDR3 bases: TGCGCCAGCAGCCTGCAGGGGGTTTCGGACACCGGGGAGCTGTTTTTT. Translated, it gives CASSLQGVSDTGELFF.

V usage is TRBV7-9 and J usage is TRBJ1-5; TRBD1 aligns across 9 bases. Losses at the gene ends were 1 base for V and 5 bases for J; bases not matched to a gene: 9. Germline CDR1 SEHNR, CDR2 FQNEAQ (reference sequence). There are 17 residues in the CDR3. CDR3 DNA sequence: TGTGCCAGCAGCTTAGTATGGGACAGGGAGCACGATCAGCCCCAGCATTTT. Its protein product is CASSLVWDREHDQPQHF. Together with reference TRBV7-9 and TRBJ1-5, the CDR3 gives the full variable domain: DTGVSQNPRHKITKRGQNVTFRCDPISEHNRLYWYRQTLGQGPEFLTYFQNEAQLEKSRLLSDRFSAERPKGSFSTLEIQRTEQGDSAMYLCASSLVWDREHDQPQHFGDGTRLSIL.

The chain has TRBV27 and TRBJ1-1; TRBD1 matches 7 bases. Germline V gene lookup returns CDR1 MNHEY and CDR2 SMNVEV (reference sequence). The CDR3 spans 18 residues. V lost 5 bases and J lost 0; bases outside the gene matches: 15. The CDR3, as DNA: TGTGCCAGCAGTGCTGGAAGACAGGGCCTAAACTTGAACACTGAAGCTTTCTTT. Its translation: CASSAGRQGLNLNTEAFF.